This T cell receptor (beta chain) emerged from a study of blood T cell repertoires in COVID-19. Whole-study context: Italy, Spain and the United States were the sources of the convalescent and acute COVID-19 samples. Nucleic acid was either cDNA or gDNA, and it came from T cells, B-cell-depleted T cells, or PBMCs.

Original processing notes: Quantification of nucleated cells was approximated via reference gene primer amplification. Produced via immunoSEQ multiplex PCR; TCRdb's table is partial and in-frame only. The V and J calls and clone size come from that table; D and trimming were worked out from the DNA. Of 100,000 to 150,000 clones in the sample, less than 90% were seen once. The recovered donors of Cohort 3 showed two negative PCRs, clearance, or symptom resolution. V was shortened by 3 bases and J by 4 bases, with 6 bases between the two germline ends. From germline, CDR1 is MDHEN and CDR2 SYDVKM. The CDR3 consists of 12 residues. Details on this clone: Other DNA sequences of this sample code for an identical CDR3.

The sequence derives from a woman younger than 45 who had recovered from COVID-19. The chain employs TRBV28 and TRBJ1-2; TRBD1 might be the D (5 bases). The sequenced sample was PBMCs or T cells enriched from blood (not recorded which). CDR3 sequence: CASSLGGYGYTF. CDR3 sequence (DNA): TGTGCCAGCAGTTTGGGGGGCTATGGCTACACCTTC.